These 22 T cell receptor beta chains share one sample of origin, sequenced in a study of early T cells in non-severe SARS-CoV-2 infection. TCRdb passed the 5' RACE reads through MiXCR, listing each CDR3 protein once. The table records under 85,000 distinct CDR3 sequences, roughly 5.3% of them present only once. The starting material was whole blood, obtained at baseline. The receptor set was obtained from an adult who was a healthcare worker with PCR-confirmed SARS-CoV-2 infection or an uninfected control (not recorded which).

Only a few counts were recorded for this clonotype. The rearrangement joins TRBV2 to TRBJ1-1; a possible D gene is TRBD1 (6 bases). The germline V gene encodes CDR1 SNHLY and CDR2 FYNNEI. Trimming took 7 bases from V and 5 from J, leaving 20 bases between them. This CDR3 has 15 residues. The CDR3 sequence is CASTSGPTGETEAFF. Written as DNA, the CDR3 is TGTGCCAGCACGTCAGGCCCGACAGGCGAGACTGAAGCTTTCTTT.

The table lists this clonotype with many counts. This rearrangement joins TRBV5-8 to TRBJ2-7; 15 bases fit TRBD2. V lost 5 bases to trimming and J lost 6 bases; unmatched junction nucleotides: 6. The CDR3 extends over 15 amino acids. The germline CDR1 and CDR2 sequences are SGHTS and YDEGEE. CDR3 in amino acids: CASSTPGLAGGEQYF. In DNA form, the CDR3 reads TGTGCCAGCAGTACACCGGGACTAGCGGGAGGCGAGCAGTACTTC.

V and J are TRBV7-9 and TRBJ2-3; 7 bases are a match to TRBD1. CDR1 is SEHNR, CDR2 FQNEAQ, per germline (reference sequence). The CDR3 length is 16 residues. Germline trimming cut 1 base from V and 3 bases from J; bases unmatched to any gene: 7. The CDR3 loop is CASSLGWDSVTDTQYF. DNA of the CDR3: TGTGCCAGCAGCTTAGGTTGGGACAGCGTAACAGATACGCAGTATTTT.

This clonotype was seen ten or more times. The J gene is TRBJ2-3, the V gene TRBV28; 8 bases agree with TRBD2. V shed 6 bases and J 3 bases; nucleotides not matched to a gene: 8. This CDR3 has 15 amino acids. Per germline, CDR1 MDHEN and CDR2 SYDVKM. The CDR3 bases are TGTGCCAGCAGCAACACGGGAGGGGTAACAGATACGCAGTATTTT. Translating it yields CASSNTGGVTDTQYF.

This clonotype occurred a few times. The chain has TRBV6-4 and TRBJ2-3; 7 positions match TRBD1. The CDR3 extends over 14 amino acids. Unmatched junction bases numbered 5, after V lost 4 bases and J lost 4 bases. Germline lookup yields CDR1 MRHNA and CDR2 SNTAGT. The CDR3 coding sequence is TGTGCCAGCAGTGCCACAGGGGTAGCAGATACGCAGTATTTT. Protein sequence: CASSATGVADTQYF.

This clonotype was counted many times. The rearrangement uses TRBV7-2 and TRBJ2-7, with D tentatively TRBD1 (6 bases). The CDR3 totals 15 residues. Looked up from germline, CDR1 is SGHTA and CDR2 is FQGNSA. V was trimmed by 5 bases and J by 6 bases, leaving 20 bases between them. The CDR3 DNA reads as TGTGCCAGCAGCCGCCAGGGGTTTCGGGTAACCGAGCAGTACTTC. This gives the protein CASSRQGFRVTEQYF.

The sample holds a few counts of this clonotype. This sequence joins TRBV18 and TRBJ2-5; TRBD2 matches 9 bases. CDR3 size: 15 residues. Trimming at V came to 0 bases and at J to 3 bases, leaving 2 bases not matched to a gene. The germline V gene encodes CDR1 KGHSH and CDR2 LQKENI. The CDR3 nucleotides read TGTGCCAGCTCACCACCGGTAGCGGGAGAAGAGACCCAGTACTTC. Translated, it gives CASSPPVAGEETQYF.

The chain recombines TRBV11-1 with TRBJ2-1; D call uncertain. The V gene's germline CDR1 is SGHAT and CDR2 FQDESV (reference sequence). CDR3 length equals 15 residues. V shed 5 bases and J shed 6 bases, with 17 bases lying between them. Written as DNA, the CDR3 is TGTGCCAGCAGCCCTGACCCGACGGAGACCAATGAGCAGTTCTTC. The encoded protein is CASSPDPTETNEQFF. The variable domain in full, completed from reference TRBV11-1 and TRBJ2-1, reads EAEVAQSPRYKITEKSQAVAFWCDPISGHATLYWYRQILGQGPELLVQFQDESVVDDSQLPKDRFSAERLKGVDSTLKIQPAELGDSAMYLCASSPDPTETNEQFFGPGTRLTVL.

This clonotype was counted only a few times. V and J are TRBV7-9 and TRBJ2-5; TRBD1 matches at 8 bases. V shed 1 base and J 1 base; nucleotides not matched to a gene: 2. In germline, CDR1 is SEHNR, CDR2 FQNEAQ (reference sequence). CDR3 length: 15 amino acids. The CDR3 reads CASSLVGQVQETQYF. DNA for the CDR3: TGTGCCAGCAGCTTAGTGGGACAGGTCCAAGAGACCCAGTACTTC.

This clonotype was recorded at least ten times. The rearrangement uses TRBV18 and TRBJ1-1; D remains ambiguous. Trimming removed 5 bases from V and 1 base from J, with 11 bases in between. This CDR3 is built from 14 residues. Germline CDR1 KGHSH, CDR2 LQKENI. CDR3 amino acids: CASSYSTENTEAFF. CDR3 sequence (DNA): TGTGCCAGCTCATACTCAACAGAGAACACTGAAGCTTTCTTT.

This clonotype was detected a few times. The rearrangement links TRBV25-1 to TRBJ2-3; 7 bases map to TRBD2. Trimming at V came to 3 bases and at J to 3 bases, leaving 3 bases not matched to a gene. This CDR3 region has 14 residues. The germline V gene has CDR1 MGHDK and CDR2 SYGVNS. The CDR3 is CASSDVGGTDTQYF. The CDR3 DNA sequence: TGTGCCAGCAGTGACGTGGGAGGGACAGATACGCAGTATTTT.

This clonotype was picked up many times. The chain links TRBV28 to TRBJ2-7; 7 positions match TRBD2. Germline values: CDR1 MDHEN, CDR2 SYDVKM. J lost 4 bases, V lost 7 bases, and 13 bases had no gene match. This CDR3 contains 15 residues. The CDR3: CASTPLSGGGYEQYF. CDR3 sequence (DNA): TGTGCCAGCACCCCTCTTTCCGGGGGAGGGTACGAGCAGTACTTC.

This clonotype was counted at least ten times. The chain employs TRBV7-2 and TRBJ1-4; D gene unclear. CDR3 length: 14 amino acids. V lost 5 bases to trimming and J lost 2 bases, with 9 bases between them. From germline, CDR1 is SGHTA and CDR2 FQGNSA. CDR3 region: CASSPSRTNEKLFF. The CDR3 DNA sequence: TGTGCCAGCAGCCCCAGTAGGACTAATGAAAAACTGTTTTTT.

The sample holds a few counts of this clonotype. The chain employs TRBV24-1 and TRBJ2-3; D may correspond to TRBD1 or TRBD2 (5 bases each). V shed 6 bases and J shed 7 bases, with 16 bases lying between them. Germline CDR1 KGHDR, CDR2 SFDVKD. CDR3 length equals 14 residues. The CDR3 coding sequence is TGTGCCACCAGTACGTACCGGGACCCATATACGCAGTATTTT. As protein: CATSTYRDPYTQYF.

This clonotype was seen many times. The rearrangement uses TRBV7-8 and TRBJ2-7; 7 bases line up with TRBD2. The germline V gene encodes CDR1 SGHVS and CDR2 FQNEAQ. CDR3 length: 12 residues. V lost 5 bases and J lost 6; bases outside the gene matches: 4. DNA of the CDR3: TGTGCCAGCAGCCCCGGGACTACCGAGCAGTACTTC. This codes for CASSPGTTEQYF. The full variable domain, with the rest looked up from reference TRBV7-8 and TRBJ2-7, is GAGVSQSPRYKVAKRGQDVALRCDPISGHVSLFWYQQALGQGPEFLTYFQNEAQLDKSGLPSDRFFAERPEGSVSTLKIQRTQQEDSAVYLCASSPGTTEQYFGPGTRLTVT.

There are many counts of this clonotype. In DNA, the CDR3 is TGTGCCAGCAGCTACGCGGGACCGATTGACACCGGGGAGCTGTTTTTT. Residues: CASSYAGPIDTGELFF. This rearrangement joins TRBV3-1 to TRBJ2-2; maybe TRBD2 (6 bases). This CDR3 spans 16 amino acids. V lost 5 bases and J lost 3, with 16 bases in between. Looked up from germline, CDR1 is LGHDT and CDR2 is YNNKEL (reference sequence).

The chain has TRBV28 and TRBJ2-2; 8 bases align to TRBD1. J was trimmed by 6 bases and V by 3 bases; bases with no gene match: 6. Germline loops: CDR1 MDHEN, CDR2 SYDVKM. The length of the CDR3 is 15 residues. The CDR3 reads CASSFRGRISGELFF. CDR3 nucleotide sequence: TGTGCCAGCAGTTTCAGGGGGCGAATTTCCGGGGAGCTGTTTTTT.

This clonotype was detected ten times or more. The rearrangement uses TRBV12-3 or TRBV12-4 and TRBJ2-7; D uncertain. The V end was cut by 3 bases, the J end by 0 bases, with 15 bases between. This CDR3 is 16 amino acids long. This CDR3 is CASSFSPGLFSYEQYF. The CDR3 DNA sequence: TGTGCCAGCAGTTTCTCTCCAGGCTTGTTCTCCTACGAGCAGTACTTC.

J is TRBJ1-2 and V is TRBV12-2. TRBV12-2 is a known pseudogene. This CDR3 is built from 15 residues. The chain's CDR3 is CASRLGKETNYGYTF. The CDR3 DNA reads as TGTGCAAGTCGCTTAGGAAAGGAAACTAACTATGGCTACACCTTC.

This clonotype was seen at least ten times. The V call is TRBV6-1, the J call TRBJ2-6; D not certain. V gave up 10 bases and J gave up 0 bases, with 19 bases separating them. The CDR3 runs to 17 residues. Per germline, CDR1 MNHNS and CDR2 SASEGT. The CDR3 DNA sequence: TGTGCCACTCTCAAGGGCAGGTTCTACTCTGGGGCCAACGTCCTGACTTTC. It specifies CATLKGRFYSGANVLTF.

The chain couples TRBV27 to TRBJ1-6, with 8 bases identical to TRBD1. This CDR3 has 15 residues. Unmatched junction bases numbered 7, after V lost 7 bases and J lost 5 bases. Per the germline V gene, CDR1 is MNHEY and CDR2 is SMNVEV (reference sequence). CDR3 residues: CASTPDRDNNSPLHF. As DNA, the CDR3 is TGTGCCAGCACCCCGGACAGGGACAATAATTCACCCCTCCACTTT.

The CDR3 protein is CASRGQTLNEKLFF. CDR3 sequence (DNA): TGTGCCAGCAGGGGGCAGACCCTAAATGAAAAACTGTTTTTT. The chain carries TRBV12-3 or TRBV12-4 and TRBJ1-4; D might be TRBD1 (5 bases). There are 14 residues in the CDR3. Trimming took 6 bases from V and 5 from J, leaving 13 bases between them.